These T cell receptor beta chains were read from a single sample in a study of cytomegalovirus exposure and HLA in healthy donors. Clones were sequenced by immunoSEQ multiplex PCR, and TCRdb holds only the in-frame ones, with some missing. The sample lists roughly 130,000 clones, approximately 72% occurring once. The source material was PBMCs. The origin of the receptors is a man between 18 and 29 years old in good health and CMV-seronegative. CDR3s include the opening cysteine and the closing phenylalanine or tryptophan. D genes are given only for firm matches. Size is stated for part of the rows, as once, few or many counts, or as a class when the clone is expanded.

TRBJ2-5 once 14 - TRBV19 TGTGCCAGTAGTATGGTAGCGTGGCAAGAGACCCAGTACTTC CASSMVAWQETQYF
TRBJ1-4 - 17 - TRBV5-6 TGTGCCAGCAGCTTAAGAGGTAAGCAACCAACTAATGAAAAACTGTTTTTT CASSLRGKQPTNEKLFF
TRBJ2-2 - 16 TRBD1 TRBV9 TGTGCCAGCAGCGCTACTGACAGGGTGAGCACCGGGGAGCTGTTTTTT CASSATDRVSTGELFF
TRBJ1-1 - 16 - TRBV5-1 TGCGCCAGCGTGTCATCGGGCGGGCCTGGGAACACTGAAGCTTTCTTT CASVSSGGPGNTEAFF
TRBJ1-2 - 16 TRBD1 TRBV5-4 TGTGCCAGCAGCTCGGCCCCGGGACAGCGCACCTATGGCTACACCTTC CASSSAPGQRTYGYTF
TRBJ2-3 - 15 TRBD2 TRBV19 TGTCCCAGTAGTATAATGGCGGGAGTGTCGGATACGCAGTATTTT CPSSIMAGVSDTQYF
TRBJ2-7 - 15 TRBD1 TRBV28 TGTGCCAGCAGCCCCAATATCGGACAGGCCTACGAGCAGTACTTC CASSPNIGQAYEQYF
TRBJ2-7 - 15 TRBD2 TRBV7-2 TGTGCCAGCAGCTTAATTTTGGCGGGAGGGCCGGAGCAGTACTTC CASSLILAGGPEQYF
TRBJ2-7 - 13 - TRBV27 TGTGCCAGCAGTTTCCCAGGGTCCGACGAGCAGTACTTC CASSFPGSDEQYF
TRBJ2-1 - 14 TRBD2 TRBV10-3 TGTGCCATCAGACTAGCGGGAGAAGGCAATGAGCAGTTCTTC CAIRLAGEGNEQFF
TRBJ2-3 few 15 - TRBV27 TGTGCCAGCCGGTCCGGAGGAGTTAGCACAGATACGCAGTATTTT CASRSGGVSTDTQYF
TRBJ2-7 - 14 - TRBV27 TGTGCCAGCAGTTTCGGGGGGCGACTAGACGAGCAGTACTTC CASSFGGRLDEQYF